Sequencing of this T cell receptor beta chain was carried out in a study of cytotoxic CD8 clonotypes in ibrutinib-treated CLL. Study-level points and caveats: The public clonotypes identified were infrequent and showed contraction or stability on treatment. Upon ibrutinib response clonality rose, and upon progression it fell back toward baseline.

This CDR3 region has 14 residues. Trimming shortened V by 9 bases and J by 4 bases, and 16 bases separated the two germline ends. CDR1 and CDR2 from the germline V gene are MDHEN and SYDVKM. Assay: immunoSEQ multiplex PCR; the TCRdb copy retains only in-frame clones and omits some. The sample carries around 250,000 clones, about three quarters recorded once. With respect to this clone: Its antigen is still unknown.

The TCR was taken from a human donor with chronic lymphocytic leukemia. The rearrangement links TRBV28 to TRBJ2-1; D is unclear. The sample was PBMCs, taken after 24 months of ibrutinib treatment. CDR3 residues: CASKALGFYNEQFF. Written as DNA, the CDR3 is TGTGCCAGTAAAGCTTTAGGGTTTTACAATGAGCAGTTCTTC.